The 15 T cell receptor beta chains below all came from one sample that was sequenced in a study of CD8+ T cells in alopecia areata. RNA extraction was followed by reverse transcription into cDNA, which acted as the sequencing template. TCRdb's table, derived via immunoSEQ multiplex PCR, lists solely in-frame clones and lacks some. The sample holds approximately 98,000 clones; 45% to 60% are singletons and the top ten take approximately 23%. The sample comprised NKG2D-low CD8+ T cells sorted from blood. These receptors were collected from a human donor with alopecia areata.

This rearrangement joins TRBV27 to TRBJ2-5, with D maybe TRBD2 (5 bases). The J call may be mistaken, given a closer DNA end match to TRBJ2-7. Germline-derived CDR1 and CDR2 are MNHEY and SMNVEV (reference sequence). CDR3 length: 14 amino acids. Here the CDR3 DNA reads TGTGCCGCCCGAGCTCGGGGTTCGGGTTACGAGCAGTACTTC. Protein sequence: CAARARGSGYEQYF.

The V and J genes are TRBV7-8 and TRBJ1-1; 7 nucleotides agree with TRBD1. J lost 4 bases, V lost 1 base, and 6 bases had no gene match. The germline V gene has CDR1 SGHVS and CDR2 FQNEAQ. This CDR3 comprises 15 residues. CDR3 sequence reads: CASSLDTGEVTEAFF. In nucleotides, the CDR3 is TGTGCCAGCAGCTTAGATACAGGGGAGGTCACTGAAGCTTTCTTT.

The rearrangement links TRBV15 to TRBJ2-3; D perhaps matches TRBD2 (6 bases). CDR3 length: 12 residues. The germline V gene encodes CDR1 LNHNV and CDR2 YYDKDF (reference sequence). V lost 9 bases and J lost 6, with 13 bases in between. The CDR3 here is CATEGGSDTQYF. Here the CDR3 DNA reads TGTGCCACGGAGGGAGGTTCTGATACGCAGTATTTT.

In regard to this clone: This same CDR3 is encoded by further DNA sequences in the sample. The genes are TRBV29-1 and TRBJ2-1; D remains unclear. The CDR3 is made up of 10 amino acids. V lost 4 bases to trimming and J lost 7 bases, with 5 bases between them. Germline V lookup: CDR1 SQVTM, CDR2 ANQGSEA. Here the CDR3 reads CSVVRNEQFF. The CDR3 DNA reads TGCAGCGTTGTTCGTAATGAGCAGTTCTTC.

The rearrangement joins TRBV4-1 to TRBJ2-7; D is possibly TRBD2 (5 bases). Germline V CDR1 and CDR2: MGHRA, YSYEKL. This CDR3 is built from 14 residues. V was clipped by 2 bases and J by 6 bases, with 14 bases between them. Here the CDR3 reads CASSQKGVSSEQYF. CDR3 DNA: TGCGCCAGCAGCCAAAAGGGAGTATCTAGCGAGCAGTACTTC.

CDR3: CASSLYLYEQYF. Written as DNA, the CDR3 is TGTGCCAGCAGTTTGTACCTCTACGAGCAGTACTTC. The chain combines TRBV28 with TRBJ2-7; no clear D gene. V gave up 3 bases and J gave up 3 bases, with 6 bases separating them. Germline V CDR1 and CDR2: MDHEN, SYDVKM. There are 12 residues in the CDR3.

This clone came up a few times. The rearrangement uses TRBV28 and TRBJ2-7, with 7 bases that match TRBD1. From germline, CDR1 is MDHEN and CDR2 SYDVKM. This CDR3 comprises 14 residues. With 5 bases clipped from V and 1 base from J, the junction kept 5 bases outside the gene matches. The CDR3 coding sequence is TGTGCCAGCAGTATACCGGGACAGTCCTACGAGCAGTACTTC. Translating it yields CASSIPGQSYEQYF.

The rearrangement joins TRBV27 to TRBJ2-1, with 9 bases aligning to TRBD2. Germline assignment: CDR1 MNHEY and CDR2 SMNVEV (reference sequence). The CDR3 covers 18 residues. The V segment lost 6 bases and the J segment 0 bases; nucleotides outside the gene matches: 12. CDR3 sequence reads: CASRLKRLAASSYNEQFF. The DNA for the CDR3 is TGTGCCAGCAGACTCAAGCGACTAGCGGCAAGCTCCTACAATGAGCAGTTCTTC.

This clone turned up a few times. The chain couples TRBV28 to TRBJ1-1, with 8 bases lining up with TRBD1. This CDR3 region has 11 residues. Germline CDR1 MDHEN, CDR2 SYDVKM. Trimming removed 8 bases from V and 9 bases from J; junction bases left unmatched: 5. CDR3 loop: CASSWDRKAFF. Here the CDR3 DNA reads TGTGCCAGCTCCTGGGACAGGAAAGCTTTCTTT. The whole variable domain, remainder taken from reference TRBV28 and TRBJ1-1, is DVKVTQSSRYLVKRTGEKVFLECVQDMDHENMFWYRQDPGLGLRLIYFSYDVKMKEKGDIPEGYSVSREKKERFSLILESASTNQTSMYLCASSWDRKAFFGQGTRLTVV.

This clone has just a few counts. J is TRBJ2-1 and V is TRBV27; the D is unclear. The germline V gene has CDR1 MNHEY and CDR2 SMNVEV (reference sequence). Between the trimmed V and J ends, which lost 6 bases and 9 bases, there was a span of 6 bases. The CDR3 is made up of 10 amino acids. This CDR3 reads CASRGGEQFF. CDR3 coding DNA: TGTGCCAGCAGAGGTGGTGAGCAGTTCTTC.

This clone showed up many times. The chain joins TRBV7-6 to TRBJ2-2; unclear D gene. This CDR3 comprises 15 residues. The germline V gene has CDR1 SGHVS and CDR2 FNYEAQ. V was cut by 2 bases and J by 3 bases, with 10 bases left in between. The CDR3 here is CASSLKSRDTGELFF. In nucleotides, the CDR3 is TGTGCCAGCAGCTTAAAATCCCGGGACACCGGGGAGCTGTTTTTT.

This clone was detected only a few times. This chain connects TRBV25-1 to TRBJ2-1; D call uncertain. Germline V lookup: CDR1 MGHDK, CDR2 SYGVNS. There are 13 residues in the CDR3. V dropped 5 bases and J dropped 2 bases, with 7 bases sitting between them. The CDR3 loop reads CASSLSAYNEQFF. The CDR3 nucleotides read TGTGCCAGCAGTCTCTCAGCCTACAATGAGCAGTTCTTC. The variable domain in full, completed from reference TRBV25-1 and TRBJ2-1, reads EADIYQTPRYLVIGTGKKITLECSQTMGHDKMYWYQQDPGMELHLIHYSYGVNSTEKGDLSSESTVSRIRTEHFPLTLESARPSHTSQYLCASSLSAYNEQFFGPGTRLTVL.

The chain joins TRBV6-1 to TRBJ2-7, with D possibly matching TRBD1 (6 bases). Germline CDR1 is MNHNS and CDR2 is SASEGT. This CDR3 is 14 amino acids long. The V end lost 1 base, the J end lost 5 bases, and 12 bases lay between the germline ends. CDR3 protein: CASSEDREVDEQYF. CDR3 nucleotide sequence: TGTGCCAGCAGTGAAGACAGGGAAGTCGACGAGCAGTACTTC.

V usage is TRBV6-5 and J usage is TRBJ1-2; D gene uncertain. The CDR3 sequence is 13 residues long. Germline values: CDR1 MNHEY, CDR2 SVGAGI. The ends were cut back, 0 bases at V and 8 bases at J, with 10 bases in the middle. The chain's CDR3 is CASSYSPPRGYTF. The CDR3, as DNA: TGTGCCAGCAGTTACTCTCCCCCGAGAGGCTACACCTTC.

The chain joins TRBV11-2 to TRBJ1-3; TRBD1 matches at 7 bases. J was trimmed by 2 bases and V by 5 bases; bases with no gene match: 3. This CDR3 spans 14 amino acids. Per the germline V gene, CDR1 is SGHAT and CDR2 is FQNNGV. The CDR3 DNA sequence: TGTGCCAGCAGCCCCGACAGGGCTGGAAACACCATATATTTT. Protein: CASSPDRAGNTIYF.